The 24 T cell receptor beta chains below all came from one sample that was sequenced in a study of glioma-infiltrating T cells. The iRepertoire nested amplicon-rescue multiplex PCR amplified TCR alpha and beta CDR3s from RNA. TCRdb fed the multiplex PCR reads into MiXCR, producing one record per CDR3 protein. The sample includes more than 100,000 distinct CDR3 sequences, 29% seen only once; the top ten take 40% to 55%. The specimen sequenced was glioma tissue, nonneoplastic brain tissue, or PBMCs (not recorded which). All receptors come from a human donor with low-grade glioma or glioblastoma, undergoing nonglioma brain surgery, or in good health (not recorded which).

This chain connects TRBV19 to TRBJ2-7; D unclear. CDR3 size: 12 residues. Germline values: CDR1 LNHDA, CDR2 SQIVND (reference sequence). V lost 4 bases and J 2 bases, leaving 6 bases between the germline ends. The CDR3 sequence: CASSNHPYEQYF. DNA for the CDR3: TGTGCCAGTAGTAACCACCCCTACGAGCAGTACTTC.

The J gene is TRBJ1-2, the V gene TRBV18, with 7 bases fitting TRBD1. With V trimmed by 7 bases and J by 5 bases, 10 bases remained unmatched. The germline gives CDR1 KGHSH, CDR2 LQKENI. The length of the CDR3 is 14 residues. CDR3 sequence reads: CASLASGTAYGYTF. CDR3 bases: TGTGCCAGCTTAGCCTCCGGGACAGCTTATGGCTACACCTTC.

This clonotype was seen a handful of times. A read error may be the cause here, since a much bigger clone is one base away. The chain joins TRBV6-6 to TRBJ2-3; 9 nucleotides line up with TRBD2. This CDR3 has 16 residues. Trimming cost V 0 bases and J 6 bases; bases outside gene matches: 7. Germline loops: CDR1 MNHNY, CDR2 SVGAGI (reference sequence). The CDR3 reads CASSYSSERGEDTQYF. The CDR3 DNA reads TGTGCCAGCAGTTACTCGAGCGAGCGGGGGGAGGATACGCAGTATTTT.

To note about this clonotype: This sequence may be a read error, since a much larger clone differs from it by one base. The chain uses TRBV27 and TRBJ1-2, with a possible D match to TRBD1 (6 bases). The CDR3 extends over 13 amino acids. V was clipped by 5 bases and J by 4 bases, with 11 bases between them. Germline lookup yields CDR1 MNHEY and CDR2 SMNVEV (reference sequence). The CDR3, as DNA: TGTGCCAGCAGTACGGACAGAAGCTATGGCTACACCTTC. Translating it yields CASSTDRSYGYTF.

Only a few counts were recorded for this clonotype. V gene TRBV30 combines with J gene TRBJ1-1; possible D gene TRBD1, 6 bases. The length of the CDR3 is 14 residues. V gave up 3 bases and J gave up 1 base, with 12 bases separating them. CDR1 GTSNPN and CDR2 SVGIG come from the germline V gene (reference sequence). Written as DNA, the CDR3 is TGTGCCTGGAGGGGACTGGACAGGAACACTGAAGCTTTCTTT. Translating gives CAWRGLDRNTEAFF.

This clonotype was seen ten or more times. One end of the junction does not line up with germline, which may come from a read error. The chain carries TRBV6-1 and TRBJ2-7; D call uncertain. The CDR3 is 15 residues long. Germline lookup yields CDR1 MNHNS and CDR2 SASEGT. The CDR3 DNA follows: TGTGCCAGCAGAGAAGAACAAGGACGTTCCTACGAGCAGTACTTC. Its protein is CASREEQGRSYEQYF.

This chain links TRBV7-9 with TRBJ1-1; D is undetermined. The CDR3 runs 15 residues. Germline V CDR1 and CDR2: SEHNR, FQNEAQ (reference sequence). V was pared by 1 base and J by 4 bases, with 13 bases between. The DNA for the CDR3 is TGTGCCAGCAGCTTAGAGAACTATGGGAGCACTGAAGCTTTCTTT. It yields the protein CASSLENYGSTEAFF.

In regard to this clonotype: A much larger clone is a single base away; this may be a read error. This is likely a read error, given that the CDR3 carries no conserved phenylalanine or tryptophan at its end. The V call is TRBV20-1, the J call TRBJ2-1, with D unresolved. Germline loops: CDR1 DFQATT, CDR2 SNEGSKA (reference sequence). The CDR3 covers 13 residues. V lost 4 bases to trimming and J lost 6 bases, with 13 bases between them. Here the CDR3 reads CSAKFSQTNEQFL. The CDR3 bases are TGCAGTGCTAAGTTCTCCCAAACCAATGAGCAGTTCTTA.

This clonotype was detected ten times or more. Here the CDR3 reads CASSEAAQPQHF. In DNA, the CDR3 is TGTGCCAGCAGTGAAGCGGCACAGCCCCAGCATTTT. V gene TRBV2 combines with J gene TRBJ1-5; D remains unclear. V was clipped by 0 bases and J by 7 bases, with 4 bases between them. The CDR3 has 12 residues. Germline CDR1 and CDR2: SNHLY and FYNNEI.

This clonotype was found many times. The chain joins TRBV20-1 to TRBJ2-3, with D tentatively TRBD1 or TRBD2 (5 bases each). V was pared by 1 base and J by 2 bases, with 16 bases between. Germline V gene data show CDR1 as DFQATT and CDR2 as SNEGSKA (reference sequence). The CDR3 spans 16 residues. The CDR3 DNA is TGCAGTGCTAGAGGTGGGACCATTCTCCTCACAGATACGCAGTATTTT. Residues: CSARGGTILLTDTQYF.

This clonotype was counted only a few times. This chain uses TRBV12-5 with TRBJ2-3; D remains ambiguous. The CDR3 is 15 amino acids. V was cut by 4 bases and J by 0 bases, with 11 bases left in between. From germline, CDR1 is LGHNT and CDR2 FRNRAP. The CDR3 here is CASGSFQQSTDTQYF. CDR3 nucleotide sequence: TGTGCTAGTGGTTCATTTCAACAAAGCACAGATACGCAGTATTTT.

This clonotype was detected a few times. The V call is TRBV30, the J call TRBJ2-3; 11 positions agree with TRBD2. Germline CDR1 and CDR2: GTSNPN and SVGIG (reference sequence). J was trimmed by 4 bases and V by 3 bases; bases with no gene match: 6. This CDR3 contains 15 residues. The chain's CDR3 is CAWRVLAGGSDTQYF. The CDR3 DNA sequence: TGTGCCTGGAGGGTCCTAGCGGGGGGTTCAGATACGCAGTATTTT.

Of note for this clonotype: One base away lies a much larger clone, so this may be a sequencing read error. CDR3 sequence (DNA): TGTGCCAGCAACCCGAGCGAGGGAACAGATACGCAGTATTTT. Translating it yields CASNPSEGTDTQYF. The genes are TRBV11-1 and TRBJ2-3, with D possibly being TRBD2 (5 bases). This CDR3 comprises 14 residues. V was clipped by 7 bases and J by 3 bases, with 14 bases between them. The germline V gene encodes CDR1 SGHAT and CDR2 FQDESV (reference sequence).

This clonotype was found many times. The chain joins TRBV27 to TRBJ1-1; 8 bases line up with TRBD1. Germline V gene lookup returns CDR1 MNHEY and CDR2 SMNVEV (reference sequence). The CDR3 length is 14 residues. V was clipped by 6 bases and J by 4 bases; unmatched bases: 7. CDR3 DNA: TGTGCCAGCAGACTCACAGGGGGGGCCACTGAAGCTTTCTTT. As protein: CASRLTGGATEAFF.

This clonotype came up many times. This chain joins TRBV20-1 and TRBJ1-1; maybe TRBD1 (5 bases). Trimming took off 5 bases at V and 2 bases at J, with 15 bases between the two ends. Germline values: CDR1 DFQATT, CDR2 SNEGSKA (reference sequence). The CDR3 extends over 14 amino acids. The CDR3 nucleotides read TGCAGTGCTTTCCCCTGGGGCAGTAACACTGAAGCTTTCTTT. This codes for CSAFPWGSNTEAFF.

This clonotype is labeled as medium-sized. V gene TRBV27 combines with J gene TRBJ1-5, with D unresolved. Germline-derived CDR1 and CDR2 are MNHEY and SMNVEV (reference sequence). CDR3 size: 13 residues. The V and J ends lost 9 bases and 3 bases respectively, with 12 bases between them. CDR3 region: CASSSKFNQPQHF. Here the CDR3 DNA reads TGTGCCAGTTCTTCCAAATTCAATCAGCCCCAGCATTTT.

The chain uses TRBV6-6 and TRBJ1-1, with D unclear. Germline CDR1 is MNHNY and CDR2 is SVGAGI (reference sequence). Trimming took 2 bases from V and 4 from J, leaving 8 bases between them. This CDR3 is built from 13 residues. The CDR3 sequence: CASSYPGATEAFF. The DNA for the CDR3 is TGTGCCAGCAGTTACCCGGGCGCCACTGAAGCTTTCTTT.

This clonotype was seen at least ten times. The chain is built from TRBV6-1 and TRBJ1-1, with D perhaps TRBD1 (5 bases). The V end lost 5 bases, the J end lost 1 base, and 20 bases lay between the germline ends. The germline V gene has CDR1 MNHNS and CDR2 SASEGT. The CDR3 runs to 17 residues. CDR3 bases: TGTGCCAGCAGTTATCCCGCTGCGTTGGGGGGGAACACTGAAGCTTTCTTT. The encoded protein is CASSYPAALGGNTEAFF.

This clonotype was counted many times. V gene TRBV6-1 combines with J gene TRBJ2-3; tentatively, D is TRBD2 (5 bases). V lost 5 bases and J lost 3, with 21 bases in between. Germline loops: CDR1 MNHNS, CDR2 SASEGT. There are 17 residues in the CDR3. CDR3 sequence: CASSSRLLAGKTDTQYF. The CDR3 nucleotides are TGTGCCAGCAGTTCTCGCCTCCTAGCCGGCAAGACAGATACGCAGTATTTT.

The gene calls are TRBV2 and TRBJ1-6; D ambiguous. Germline lookup yields CDR1 SNHLY and CDR2 FYNNEI. The V and J ends lost 8 bases and 0 bases respectively, with 8 bases between them. There are 14 residues in the CDR3. The CDR3 is CASFRNSYNSPLHF. The CDR3, as DNA: TGTGCCAGCTTCCGGAACTCCTATAATTCACCCCTCCACTTT.

This clonotype is a singleton in its sample. This may arise from a read error, as a much more abundant clone is one base away. This CDR3 reads CASPKRSVDTEAFF. In nucleotides, the CDR3 is TGTGCCAGCCCTAAGAGGTCGGTGGACACTGAAGCTTTCTTT. The gene calls are TRBV6-4 and TRBJ1-1, with D hard to call. The CDR3 is 14 residues long. The germline V and J ends were trimmed by 8 bases and 3 bases, with 16 bases remaining between them. Germline CDR1 reads MRHNA; CDR2 reads SNTAGT.

The chain has TRBV4-1 and TRBJ1-2, with D unclear. The germline gives CDR1 MGHRA, CDR2 YSYEKL. The CDR3 length is 14 residues. Deletions cut 1 base from V and 2 bases from J, with 8 bases between. As DNA, the CDR3 is TGCGCCAGCAGCCAAGCTGACGTGAACTATGGCTACACCTTC. Translated, it gives CASSQADVNYGYTF.

This clonotype was recorded once. The chain is built from TRBV11-2 and TRBJ1-5; no firm D call. This CDR3 contains 14 residues. Germline V CDR1 and CDR2: SGHAT, FQNNGV. Trimming took off 2 bases at V and 3 bases at J, with 8 bases between the two ends. This CDR3 is CASSLRRNNQPQHF. CDR3 sequence (DNA): TGTGCCAGCAGCTTACGCAGGAACAATCAGCCCCAGCATTTT.

This clonotype was picked up many times. Written as DNA, the CDR3 is TGTGCCAGCAGTTTACAGGCAGATACGCAGTATTTT. Its protein is CASSLQADTQYF. This chain connects TRBV7-2 to TRBJ2-3; D perhaps matches TRBD1 (5 bases). This CDR3 has 12 residues. The germline V gene encodes CDR1 SGHTA and CDR2 FQGNSA. V lost 6 bases to trimming and J lost 4 bases, with 8 bases between them.